Below are 22 T cell receptor beta chains sequenced from a single sample in a study of blood T cell repertoires in COVID-19. The repertoire was sequenced with immunoSEQ multiplex PCR; TCRdb's copy has only in-frame clones and lacks some. This sample has some 66,000 clones, with under 95% found just once. The sample was peripheral blood. These receptors all stem from a man between 65 and 80 years old with active COVID-19.

The chain carries TRBV19 and TRBJ1-1, with 9 positions matching TRBD1. The CDR3 is 15 amino acids. Germline CDR1 reads LNHDA; CDR2 reads SQIVND (reference sequence). The V and J ends lost 7 bases and 0 bases, in that order; junction bases with no gene match: 6. The CDR3 protein is CASTTTGGMNTEAFF. In DNA form, the CDR3 reads TGTGCCAGTACCACGACAGGGGGAATGAACACTGAAGCTTTCTTT.

J is TRBJ1-6 and V is TRBV5-4, with D perhaps matching TRBD1 (5 bases). The CDR3 has 14 residues. The V end was cut by 0 bases, the J end by 14 bases, with 15 bases between. Germline values: CDR1 SGHNT, CDR2 YYREEE (reference sequence). The CDR3 nucleotides are TGTGCCAGCAGCTTGGAACAGGACCCTGTAGCCCTCCACTTT. Encoded protein: CASSLEQDPVALHF.

The rearrangement links TRBV11-3 to TRBJ1-3; 7 bases line up with TRBD1. The V gene's germline CDR1 is SGHNT and CDR2 YENEEA. The V segment lost 5 bases and the J segment 2 bases; nucleotides outside the gene matches: 6. The CDR3 spans 15 residues. CDR3 protein: CASSSTGVAGNTIYF. As DNA, the CDR3 is TGTGCCAGCAGCAGCACAGGGGTTGCTGGAAACACCATATATTTT.

The chain couples TRBV9 to TRBJ2-2; 7 bases align to TRBD1. The CDR3 is 16 residues long. CDR1 is SGDLS and CDR2 is YYNGEE in the germline V gene. The junction had 5 bases not matched to a gene; V was cut back by 3 bases and J by 0 bases. The CDR3 sequence: CASSDIGQANTGELFF. Written as DNA, the CDR3 is TGTGCCAGCAGCGACATCGGACAGGCGAACACCGGGGAGCTGTTTTTT.

J is TRBJ1-6 and V is TRBV6-5; no firm D call. Trimming removed 7 bases from V and 7 bases from J, with 14 bases in between. This CDR3 spans 14 amino acids. The V gene's germline CDR1 is MNHEY and CDR2 SVGAGI. This CDR3 is CASNGMERNSPLHF. The CDR3 coding sequence is TGTGCCAGCAACGGGATGGAGCGCAATTCACCCCTCCACTTT.

This sequence joins TRBV6-2 or TRBV6-3 and TRBJ2-3; TRBD2 matches 10 bases. V lost 4 bases to trimming and J lost 1 base; unmatched junction nucleotides: 11. The CDR3 is 18 amino acids. Germline loops: CDR1 MNHEY, CDR2 SVGEGT. The CDR3: CASSSTLPLAGRTDTQYF. CDR3 bases: TGTGCCAGCAGTTCCACTTTGCCACTAGCGGGACGCACAGATACGCAGTATTTT.

Of note for this clone: One end of the junction is discordant with germline, which a read error may explain. This chain connects TRBV7-7 to TRBJ2-5; TRBD2 aligns across 9 bases. This CDR3 is 15 amino acids long. Germline assignment: CDR1 SSHAT and CDR2 FNYEAQ (reference sequence). As DNA, the CDR3 is TGTGCTAGCACCCTTCAAGCGGGGGGACAAGAGACCCAGTACTTC. It yields the protein CASTLQAGGQETQYF. The whole variable domain, remainder taken from reference TRBV7-7 and TRBJ2-5, is GAGVSQSPRYKVTKRGQDVTLRCDPISSHATLYWYQQALGQGPEFLTYFNYEAQPDKSGLPSDRFSAERPEGSISTLTIQRTEQRDSAMYRCASTLQAGGQETQYFGPGTRLLVL.

V usage is TRBV19 and J usage is TRBJ2-5; 12 positions agree with TRBD2. The CDR3 has 16 residues. V trimming: 6 bases; J trimming: 5 bases; junction bases outside the gene matches: 10. Looked up from germline, CDR1 is LNHDA and CDR2 is SQIVND (reference sequence). CDR3 amino acids: CASSMLTTSGGETQYF. In DNA form, the CDR3 reads TGTGCCAGTAGCATGCTGACGACTAGCGGGGGTGAGACCCAGTACTTC.

The chain couples TRBV6-5 to TRBJ1-1; a possible D gene is TRBD1 (5 bases). CDR3 size: 14 residues. V was shortened by 6 bases and J by 0 bases, with 11 bases between the two germline ends. Germline V gene data show CDR1 as MNHEY and CDR2 as SVGAGI. The CDR3: CASRTGHLNTEAFF. The CDR3 DNA is TGTGCCAGCAGAACTGGACATTTGAACACTGAAGCTTTCTTT.

V usage is TRBV7-9 and J usage is TRBJ2-3, with TRBD1 identical over 12 bases. From germline, CDR1 is SEHNR and CDR2 FQNEAQ (reference sequence). The V and J ends lost 0 bases and 3 bases, in that order; junction bases with no gene match: 10. The CDR3 runs to 19 residues. CDR3 sequence reads: CASSLAGGGTGGRTDTQYF. The CDR3 DNA follows: TGTGCCAGCAGCTTAGCAGGAGGGGGGACAGGGGGCCGGACAGATACGCAGTATTTT.

This rearrangement joins TRBV10-3 to TRBJ1-2; 7 bases are shared with TRBD1. Germline lookup yields CDR1 ENHRY and CDR2 SYGVKD. V lost 9 bases and J lost 4; bases outside the gene matches: 8. The CDR3 spans 13 residues. The CDR3, as DNA: TGTGCCATTGGGACAGCAGCTAGCTATGGCTACACCTTC. Translating gives CAIGTAASYGYTF.

The chain carries TRBV6-1 and TRBJ2-1, with 7 bases matching TRBD1. V lost 2 bases and J lost 3; bases outside the gene matches: 4. Germline V CDR1 and CDR2: MNHNS, SASEGT. The CDR3 totals 15 residues. DNA of the CDR3: TGTGCCAGCAGTGAACGACAGGGAAACTACAATGAGCAGTTCTTC. It codes for CASSERQGNYNEQFF.

The rearrangement joins TRBV2 to TRBJ2-7, with TRBD1 as a possible D gene (6 bases). Trimming cost V 4 bases and J 4 bases, with 11 bases left between them. CDR1 SNHLY and CDR2 FYNNEI come from the germline V gene. The CDR3 sequence is 13 residues long. The DNA of the CDR3 is TGTGCCAGCAGTGTTGGCAGGGGATACGAGCAGTACTTC. This encodes CASSVGRGYEQYF.

This clone came up once. The chain has TRBV19 and TRBJ1-1; D may be TRBD1 (5 bases). V was trimmed by 8 bases and J by 1 base, leaving 14 bases between them. From germline, CDR1 is LNHDA and CDR2 SQIVND (reference sequence). CDR3 length equals 14 residues. CDR3 region: CASSPGGRNTEAFF. The DNA of the CDR3 is TGTGCCAGTTCCCCGGGGGGAAGGAACACTGAAGCTTTCTTT.

V is TRBV5-1 and J is TRBJ2-5, with TRBD1 as a possible D gene (5 bases). V lost 3 bases to trimming and J lost 5 bases, with 11 bases between them. Germline CDR1 reads SGHRS; CDR2 reads YFSETQ. The CDR3 has 13 residues. Here the CDR3 reads CASSSHAGETQYF. Written as DNA, the CDR3 is TGCGCCAGCAGCTCCCATGCAGGGGAGACCCAGTACTTC.

This chain connects TRBV5-4 to TRBJ2-7; 9 bases match TRBD2. Germline V gene sequence: CDR1 SGHNT, CDR2 YYREEE (reference sequence). The length of the CDR3 is 14 residues. J gave up 0 bases and V 4 bases, and 2 bases lay outside the gene matches. The CDR3 is CASSLAGYSYEQYV. The DNA for the CDR3 is TGTGCCAGCAGCCTAGCGGGGTACTCCTACGAGCAGTACGTC.

The rearrangement uses TRBV9 and TRBJ1-1, with 8 nucleotides matching TRBD1. The germline V gene has CDR1 SGDLS and CDR2 YYNGEE. The V gene end was trimmed by 1 base and the J gene end by 4 bases; junction bases not matched to a gene: 6. The CDR3 contains 15 residues. This CDR3 reads CASSVRQGAGTEAFF. The CDR3 DNA sequence: TGTGCCAGCAGCGTAAGGCAGGGGGCTGGCACTGAAGCTTTCTTT.

The chain couples TRBV9 to TRBJ2-3; 9 bases map to TRBD2. The junction had 17 bases not matched to a gene; V was cut back by 3 bases and J by 6 bases. The CDR3 spans 18 residues. Germline CDR1 SGDLS, CDR2 YYNGEE. CDR3 amino acids: CASSAHQIRTSAADTQYF. CDR3 DNA sequence: TGTGCCAGCAGCGCCCACCAGATAAGGACTAGCGCGGCGGATACGCAGTATTTT.

CDR3: CASSLGGTAKRRQYV. The CDR3 nucleotides are TGTGCCAGCAGTTTAGGCGGGACAGCCAAGAGGCGGCAGTACGTC. The V and J genes are TRBV28 and TRBJ2-7, with a tentative D call TRBD1 (7 bases). V was shortened by 2 bases and J by 9 bases, with 20 bases between the two germline ends. The V gene's germline CDR1 is MDHEN and CDR2 SYDVKM. The CDR3 runs 15 residues.

The chain recombines TRBV6-2 or TRBV6-3 with TRBJ2-2; tentatively, D is TRBD1 (7 bases). V lost 5 bases and J 4 bases, leaving 11 bases between the germline ends. The V gene's germline CDR1 is MNHEY and CDR2 SVGEGT. The CDR3 is 14 amino acids. CDR3 sequence reads: CASSGGGGTGELFF. CDR3 bases: TGTGCCAGCAGTGGAGGGGGCGGCACCGGGGAGCTGTTTTTT.

This chain links TRBV19 with TRBJ1-1; no reliable D call. V was pared by 3 bases and J by 0 bases, with 8 bases between. CDR1 is LNHDA, CDR2 SQIVND, per germline (reference sequence). CDR3 size: 14 residues. As DNA, the CDR3 is TGTGCCAGTAGTATGAGGGAATTGAACACTGAAGCTTTCTTT. Encoded protein: CASSMRELNTEAFF.

The rearrangement links TRBV4-1 to TRBJ2-3, with a tentative D call TRBD1 (6 bases). The CDR3 covers 13 residues. Trimming took off 4 bases at V and 4 bases at J, with 9 bases between the two ends. Per germline, CDR1 MGHRA and CDR2 YSYEKL. CDR3 DNA sequence: TGCGCCAGCAGCCTAGACAGGCCAGATACGCAGTATTTT. Protein: CASSLDRPDTQYF.